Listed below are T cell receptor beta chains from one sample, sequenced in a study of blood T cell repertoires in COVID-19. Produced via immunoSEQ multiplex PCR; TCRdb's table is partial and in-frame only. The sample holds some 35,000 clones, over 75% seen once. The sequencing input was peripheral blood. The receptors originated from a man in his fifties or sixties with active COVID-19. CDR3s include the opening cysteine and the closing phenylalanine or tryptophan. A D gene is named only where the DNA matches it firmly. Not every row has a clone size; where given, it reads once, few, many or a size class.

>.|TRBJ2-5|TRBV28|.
CASSSQSGVETQYF
TGTGCCAGCAGTTCCCAATCCGGGGTAGAGACCCAGTACTTC
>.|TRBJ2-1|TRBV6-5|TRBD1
CASTLTGVNEQFF
TGTGCCAGCACCTTGACAGGGGTGAATGAGCAGTTCTTC
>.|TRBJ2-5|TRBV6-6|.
CASSYITEETQYF
TGTGCCAGCAGTTACATTACAGAAGAGACCCAGTACTTC
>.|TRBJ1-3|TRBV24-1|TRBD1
CATSDWDRGSSGNTIYF
TGTGCCACCAGTGACTGGGACAGGGGCTCCTCTGGAAACACCATATATTTT
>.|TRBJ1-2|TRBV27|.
CASSFLVGQGRNYGYTF
TGTGCCAGCAGTTTCCTCGTCGGGCAGGGCCGGAACTATGGCTACACCTTC
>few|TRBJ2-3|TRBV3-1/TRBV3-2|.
CASSPGRKRTTDTQYF
TGTGCCAGCAGCCCAGGGAGGAAGCGAACCACAGATACGCAGTATTTT
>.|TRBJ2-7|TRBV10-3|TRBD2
CATTPGLAGPYGQYF
TGTGCCACGACGCCGGGACTAGCGGGACCCTACGGGCAGTACTTC
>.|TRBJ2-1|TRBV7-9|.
CASSRGSSYNEQFF
TGTGCCAGCAGCCGGGGAAGCTCCTACAATGAGCAGTTCTTC
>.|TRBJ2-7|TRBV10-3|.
CAISGGGYEQYF
TGTGCCATCAGTGGGGGAGGCTACGAGCAGTACTTC
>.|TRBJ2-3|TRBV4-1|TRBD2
CASSQDGGDTDTQYF
TGCGCCAGCAGCCAAGATGGGGGGGACACAGATACGCAGTATTTT
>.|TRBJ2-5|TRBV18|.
CASSPPSIRETQYF
TGTGCCAGCTCACCACCCAGTATACGTGAGACCCAGTACTTC
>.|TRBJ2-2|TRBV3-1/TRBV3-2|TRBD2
CASSQSGMGGELFF
TGTGCCAGCAGCCAAAGCGGGATGGGCGGGGAGCTGTTTTTT
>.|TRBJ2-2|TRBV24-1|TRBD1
CATSDRTGVSGELFF
TGTGCCACCAGTGATAGGACAGGGGTCTCCGGGGAGCTGTTTTTT
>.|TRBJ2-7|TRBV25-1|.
CASSEWGQGKSHGQYF
TGTGCCAGCAGTGAATGGGGGCAGGGGAAAAGTCATGGGCAGTACTTC
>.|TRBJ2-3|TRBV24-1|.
CATSDARATGLTDTQYF
TGTGCCACCAGTGACGCCAGGGCGACAGGACTCACAGATACGCAGTATTTT
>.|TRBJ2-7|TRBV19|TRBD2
CASSILAGGLNEQYF
TGTGCCAGTAGTATTCTAGCGGGAGGGCTCAACGAGCAGTACTTC
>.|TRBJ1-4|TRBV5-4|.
CASSTQGNEKLFF
TGTGCCAGCAGCACCCAGGGAAATGAAAAACTGTTTTTT
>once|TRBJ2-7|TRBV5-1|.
CASSLGTEGEQYF
TGCGCCAGCAGCTTGGGGACAGAGGGCGAGCAGTACTTC
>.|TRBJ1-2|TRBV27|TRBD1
CASSPRRDRAPFTF
TGTGCCAGCAGTCCCCGGCGGGACAGGGCCCCCTTCACCTTC
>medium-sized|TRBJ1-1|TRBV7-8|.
CASSLGAGTEAFF
TGTGCCAGCAGCTTAGGGGCGGGAACTGAAGCTTTCTTT
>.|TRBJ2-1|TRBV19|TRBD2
CASSRLAGNSYNEQFF
TGTGCCAGTAGTAGACTAGCGGGAAACTCCTACAATGAGCAGTTCTTC
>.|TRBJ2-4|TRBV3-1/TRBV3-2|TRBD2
CASSPLSTSGVTQYF
TGTGCCAGCAGCCCCCTCTCGACTAGCGGCGTGACTCAGTACTTC
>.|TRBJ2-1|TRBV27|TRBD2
CASSLSGTSGNEQFF
TGTGCCAGCAGTTTATCCGGGACTAGCGGCAATGAGCAGTTCTTC
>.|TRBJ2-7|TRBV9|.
CASSVATGGAAGAYEQYF
TGTGCCAGCAGCGTAGCTACAGGGGGGGCGGCGGGAGCCTACGAGCAGTACTTC
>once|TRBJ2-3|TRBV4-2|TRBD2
CASSQEWASGWSTDTQYF
TGTGCCAGCAGCCAAGAATGGGCTAGCGGGTGGAGCACAGATACGCAGTATTTT
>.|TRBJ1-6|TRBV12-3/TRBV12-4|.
CASTAAYNSPLHF
TGTGCCAGCACTGCAGCCTATAATTCACCCCTCCACTTT
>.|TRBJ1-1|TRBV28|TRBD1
CASSLTGGMATEAFF
TGTGCCAGCAGTTTGACAGGGGGTATGGCTACTGAAGCTTTCTTT
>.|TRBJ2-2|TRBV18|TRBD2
CASSPQRGGTGELFF
TGTGCCAGCTCACCGCAGCGGGGAGGCACCGGGGAGCTGTTTTTT
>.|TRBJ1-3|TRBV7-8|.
CASSLGVGGGNTIYF
TGTGCCAGCAGCTTAGGTGTCGGGGGGGGAAACACCATATATTTT
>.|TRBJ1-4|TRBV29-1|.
CSVEAGYDNEKLFF
TGCAGCGTTGAGGCCGGGTATGATAATGAAAAACTGTTTTTT
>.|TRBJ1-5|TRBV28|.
CASSLYGRGNSNQPQHF
TGTGCCAGCAGTTTATACGGTAGGGGGAATAGCAATCAGCCCCAGCATTTT
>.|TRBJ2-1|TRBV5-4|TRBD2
CASSFFRTSTLNEQFF
TGTGCCAGCAGCTTTTTCCGGACTAGTACTCTCAATGAGCAGTTCTTC
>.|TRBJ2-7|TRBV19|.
CASTQPTGERREIYEQYF
TGTGCCAGTACCCAGCCGACAGGGGAAAGGCGGGAGATCTACGAGCAGTACTTC
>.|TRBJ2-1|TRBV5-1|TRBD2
CASSTTSGSMGEQFF
TGCGCCAGCAGCACGACTAGCGGGAGTATGGGTGAGCAGTTCTTC
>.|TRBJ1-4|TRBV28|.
CASSQGGPGEKLFF
TGTGCCAGCAGTCAGGGCGGCCCTGGTGAAAAACTGTTTTTT
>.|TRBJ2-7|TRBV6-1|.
CASSDSRAPTGEQYF
TGTGCCAGCAGTGATAGCAGGGCTCCCACTGGTGAGCAGTACTTC
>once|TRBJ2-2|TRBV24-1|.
CATSEPDSNTGELFF
TGTGCCACCAGTGAGCCAGACTCGAACACCGGGGAGCTGTTTTTT
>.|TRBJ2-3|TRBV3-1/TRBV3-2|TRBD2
CASSHGLASTDTQYF
TGTGCCAGCAGCCATGGACTAGCGAGCACAGATACGCAGTATTTT
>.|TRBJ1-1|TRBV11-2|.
CASRRRQATFTEAFF
TGTGCCAGCAGACGACGACAGGCGACCTTTACTGAAGCTTTCTTT
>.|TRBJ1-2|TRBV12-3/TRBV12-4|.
CASSLSQIYGYTF
TGTGCCAGCAGTTTATCCCAGATCTATGGCTACACCTTC